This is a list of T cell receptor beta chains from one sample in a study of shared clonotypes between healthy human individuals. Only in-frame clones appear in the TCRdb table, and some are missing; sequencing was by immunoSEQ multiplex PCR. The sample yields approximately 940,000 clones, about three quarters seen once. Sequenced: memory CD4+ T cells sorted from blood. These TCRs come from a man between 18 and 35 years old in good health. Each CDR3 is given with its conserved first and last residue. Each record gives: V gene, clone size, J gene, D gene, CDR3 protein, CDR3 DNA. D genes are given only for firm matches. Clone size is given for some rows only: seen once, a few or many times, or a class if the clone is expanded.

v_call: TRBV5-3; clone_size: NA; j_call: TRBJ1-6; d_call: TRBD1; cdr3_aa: CARLSGRAGQGSHSPLHF; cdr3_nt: TGTGCCAGACTTTCCGGGAGGGCAGGACAGGGTTCACATTCACCCCTCCACTTT
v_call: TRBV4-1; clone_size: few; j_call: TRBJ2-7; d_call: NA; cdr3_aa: CASSPGGMTASQSEQYF; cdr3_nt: TGCGCCAGCAGTCCTGGGGGAATGACCGCGTCTCAGTCCGAGCAGTACTTC
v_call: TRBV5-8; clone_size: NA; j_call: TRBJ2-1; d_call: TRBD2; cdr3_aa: CASSSGLAGASSYNEQFF; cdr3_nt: TGTGCCAGCAGCTCAGGACTAGCGGGGGCGAGCTCCTACAATGAGCAGTTCTTC
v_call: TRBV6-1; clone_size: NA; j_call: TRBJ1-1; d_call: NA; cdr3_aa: CASAIPWLDTEAFF; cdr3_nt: TGTGCCAGCGCTATCCCGTGGTTGGACACTGAAGCTTTCTTT
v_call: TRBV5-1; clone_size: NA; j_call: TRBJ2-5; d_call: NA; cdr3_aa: CASSLVPGQGIQETQYF; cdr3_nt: TGCGCCAGCAGCTTGGTTCCCGGGCAGGGCATCCAAGAGACCCAGTACTTC
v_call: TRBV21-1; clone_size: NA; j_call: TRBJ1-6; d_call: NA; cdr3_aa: CASSRGYNSPLHF; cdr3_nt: TGTGCCAGCAGTCGGGGCTATAATTCACCCCTCCACTTT
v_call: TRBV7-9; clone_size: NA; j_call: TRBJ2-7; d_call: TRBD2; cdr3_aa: CASSWGGLAGWSYEQYF; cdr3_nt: TGTGCCAGCAGCTGGGGGGGACTAGCGGGATGGTCCTACGAGCAGTACTTC
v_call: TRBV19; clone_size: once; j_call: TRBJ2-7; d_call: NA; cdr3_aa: CASRRGTGGYEQYF; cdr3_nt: TGTGCCAGTAGGAGGGGGACGGGCGGCTACGAGCAGTACTTC
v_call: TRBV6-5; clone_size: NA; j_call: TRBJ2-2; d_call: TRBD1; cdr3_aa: CASSYLGTGRKGELFF; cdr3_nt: TGTGCCAGCAGTTACTTGGGGACAGGGAGGAAAGGGGAGCTGTTTTTT
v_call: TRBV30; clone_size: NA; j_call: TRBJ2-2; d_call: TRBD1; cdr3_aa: CAWSTGTGYTGELFF; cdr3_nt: TGTGCCTGGTCCACCGGGACAGGTTACACCGGGGAGCTGTTTTTT
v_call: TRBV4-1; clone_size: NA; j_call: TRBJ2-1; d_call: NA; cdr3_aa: CASSQEYSFFGNEQFF; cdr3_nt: TGCGCCAGCAGCCAAGAGTACAGCTTTTTTGGCAATGAGCAGTTCTTC
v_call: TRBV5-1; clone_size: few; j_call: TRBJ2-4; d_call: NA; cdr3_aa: CASSGPDTAKNIQYF; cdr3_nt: TGCGCCAGCTCGGGTCCGGACACAGCCAAAAACATTCAGTACTTC
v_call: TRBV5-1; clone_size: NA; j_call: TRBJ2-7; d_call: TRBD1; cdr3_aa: CASSLTGQGAYEQYF; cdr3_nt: TGCGCCAGCAGCTTGACGGGACAGGGGGCCTACGAGCAGTACTTC
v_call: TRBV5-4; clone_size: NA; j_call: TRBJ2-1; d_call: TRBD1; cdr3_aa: CASSLGPGQGVNEQFF; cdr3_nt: TGTGCCAGCAGCTTGGGGCCGGGACAGGGGGTAAATGAGCAGTTCTTC
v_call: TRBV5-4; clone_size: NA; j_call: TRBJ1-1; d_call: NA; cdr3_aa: CASSPPAGNTEAFF; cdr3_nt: TGTGCCAGCAGCCCCCCGGCGGGCAACACTGAAGCTTTCTTT
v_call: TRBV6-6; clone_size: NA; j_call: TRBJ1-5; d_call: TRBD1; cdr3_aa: CASSEKTGVNQPQHF; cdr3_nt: TGTGCCAGCAGCGAGAAGACAGGGGTCAATCAGCCCCAGCATTTT
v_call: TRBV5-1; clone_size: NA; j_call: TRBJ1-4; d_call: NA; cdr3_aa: CASSLAGKTNEKLFF; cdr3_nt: TGCGCCAGCAGCTTGGCCGGCAAAACTAATGAAAAACTGTTTTTT
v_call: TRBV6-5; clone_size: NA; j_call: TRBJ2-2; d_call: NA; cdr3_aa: CASRTQGFAGELFF; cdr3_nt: TGTGCCAGCAGGACACAGGGCTTTGCCGGGGAGCTGTTTTTT
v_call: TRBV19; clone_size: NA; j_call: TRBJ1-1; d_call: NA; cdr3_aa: CASSITTAEAFF; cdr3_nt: TGTGCCAGTAGTATAACGACAGCTGAAGCTTTCTTT
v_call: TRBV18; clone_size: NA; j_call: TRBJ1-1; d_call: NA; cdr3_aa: CASSPVLQNTEAFF; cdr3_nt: TGTGCCAGCTCACCAGTTCTCCAAAACACTGAAGCTTTCTTT
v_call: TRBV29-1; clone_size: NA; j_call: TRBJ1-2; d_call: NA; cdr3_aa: CSVDGYTF; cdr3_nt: TGCAGCGTTGACGGCTACACCTTC
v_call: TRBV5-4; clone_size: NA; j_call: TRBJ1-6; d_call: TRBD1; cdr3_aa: CASSFIGTVTSPLHF; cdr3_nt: TGTGCCAGCAGCTTCATCGGGACAGTAACTTCACCCCTCCACTTT
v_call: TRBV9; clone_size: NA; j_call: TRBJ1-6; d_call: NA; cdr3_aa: CASSVGVGVADSPLHF; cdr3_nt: TGTGCCAGCAGCGTAGGGGTCGGGGTCGCGGATTCACCCCTCCACTTT
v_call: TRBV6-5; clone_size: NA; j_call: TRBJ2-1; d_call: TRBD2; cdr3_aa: CASSGRANEQFF; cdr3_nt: TGTGCCAGCAGCGGGAGGGCCAATGAGCAGTTCTTC
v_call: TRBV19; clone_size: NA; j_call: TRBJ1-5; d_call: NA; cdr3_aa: CASSLQKGRQYSNQPQHF; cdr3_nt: TGTGCCAGTAGCCTACAAAAAGGGAGGCAATATAGCAATCAGCCCCAGCATTTT
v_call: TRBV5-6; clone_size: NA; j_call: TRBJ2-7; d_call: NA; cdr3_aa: CASSFFRGSYEQYF; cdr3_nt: TGTGCCAGCAGCTTCTTCAGGGGTAGTTACGAGCAGTACTTC
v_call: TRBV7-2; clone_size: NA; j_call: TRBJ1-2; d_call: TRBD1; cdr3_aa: CASSARLGQGVGYTF; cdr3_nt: TGTGCCAGCAGCGCCCGACTCGGACAGGGTGTGGGCTACACCTTC
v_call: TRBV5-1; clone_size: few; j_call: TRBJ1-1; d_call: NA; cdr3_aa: CASNTGTNTEAFF; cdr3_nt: TGCGCCAGCAATACAGGGACGAACACTGAAGCTTTCTTT
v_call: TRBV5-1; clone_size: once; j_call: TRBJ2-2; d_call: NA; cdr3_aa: CASSQMSGELFF; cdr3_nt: TGCGCCAGCAGCCAAATGTCCGGGGAGCTGTTTTTT